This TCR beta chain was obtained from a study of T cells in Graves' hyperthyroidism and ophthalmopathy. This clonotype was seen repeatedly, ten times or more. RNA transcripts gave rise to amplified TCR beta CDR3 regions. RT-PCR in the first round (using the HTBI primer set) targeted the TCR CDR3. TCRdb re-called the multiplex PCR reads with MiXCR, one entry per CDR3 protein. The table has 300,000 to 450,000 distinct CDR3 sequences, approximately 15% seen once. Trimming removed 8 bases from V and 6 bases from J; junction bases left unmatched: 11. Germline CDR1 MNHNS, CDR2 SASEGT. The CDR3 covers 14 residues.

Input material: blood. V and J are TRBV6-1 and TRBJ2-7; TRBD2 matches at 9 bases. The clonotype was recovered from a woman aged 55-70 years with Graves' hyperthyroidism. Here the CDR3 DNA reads TGTGCCAGCGGATTAGCGGGAGCGGAAGGCGAGCAGTACTTC. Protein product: CASGLAGAEGEQYF.